The clone carrying this TCR beta chain was seen more than once but under ten times. The antigen remains unidentified. The protocol was immunoSEQ multiplex PCR, while the TCRdb copy is restricted to in-frame clones and leaves out a portion. The top ten clones hold over 8.5% of a sample with roughly 50,000 clones, approximately 76% of them seen once. The data stem from a study of radiotherapy plus CTLA-4 blockade in lung cancer. Broader study findings: Early clonal dynamics of blood T cells, together with interferon-beta, were reported as the best response predictor. Radiotherapy was combined with ipilimumab, and tumor-derived TCR clones then expanded in blood.

Chemo-refractory metastatic non-small-cell lung cancer patients received focal radiation with ipilimumab CTLA-4 blockade. This CDR3 spans 15 amino acids. The germline CDR1 and CDR2 sequences are LNHDA and SQIVND (reference sequence). V dropped 2 bases and J dropped 6 bases, with 11 bases sitting between them. The sequencing here drew on peripheral blood, taken from a patient treated with radiotherapy plus ipilimumab. The rearrangement joins TRBV19 to TRBJ1-6, with D perhaps TRBD1 (5 bases). The receptor was derived from a human donor with non-small cell lung cancer who had stable disease on radiotherapy plus ipilimumab. The CDR3, as DNA: TGTGCCAGTAGTATACAGGGTGGGGTTAATTCACCCCTCCACTTT. Its translation is CASSIQGGVNSPLHF.